These 26 T cell receptor beta chains were sequenced from one sample in a study of blood T cell repertoires in COVID-19. Libraries were prepared by immunoSEQ multiplex PCR; TCRdb keeps only in-frame clonotypes and omits some of them. Seen here are some 120,000 clones, approximately 85% observed once, and the top ten hold approximately 4.3%. The sample consisted of peripheral blood. The receptors here all came from a human donor in a cohort sampled during active COVID-19.

The rearrangement links TRBV2 to TRBJ2-2, with TRBD1 matching 7 bases. V shed 3 bases, J shed 6 bases, and the junction held 4 bases outside the gene matches. This CDR3 has 14 amino acids. Germline V gene lookup returns CDR1 SNHLY and CDR2 FYNNEI. The CDR3 is CASSDTGVAGELFF. Here the CDR3 DNA reads TGTGCCAGCAGTGACACAGGGGTCGCCGGGGAGCTGTTTTTT.

The chain combines TRBV15 with TRBJ1-5; 10 nucleotides match TRBD1. Germline lookup yields CDR1 LNHNV and CDR2 YYDKDF (reference sequence). With 4 bases clipped from V and 7 bases from J, the junction kept 10 bases outside the gene matches. CDR3 length: 16 residues. This CDR3 reads CATSNPGQGMGQPQHF. Here the CDR3 DNA reads TGTGCCACCAGCAACCCGGGACAGGGGATGGGACAGCCCCAGCATTTT.

This chain uses TRBV7-9 with TRBJ2-7; D may be TRBD2 (6 bases). Germline V gene sequence: CDR1 SEHNR, CDR2 FQNEAQ (reference sequence). The CDR3 contains 14 residues. The V and J ends lost 5 bases and 4 bases respectively, with 15 bases between them. The CDR3 DNA sequence: TGTGCCAGCAGCCGACCGGGAGTAGGGTACGAGCAGTACGTC. Translation gives CASSRPGVGYEQYV.

This rearrangement joins TRBV7-8 to TRBJ1-2; 9 bases map to TRBD1. Germline CDR1 SGHVS, CDR2 FQNEAQ. This CDR3 spans 14 amino acids. V lost 4 bases and J lost 2; bases outside the gene matches: 2. The DNA for the CDR3 is TGTGCCAGCAGCTATGGACAGGGGAACTATGGCTACACCTTC. It yields the protein CASSYGQGNYGYTF. Drawing the rest from reference TRBV7-8 and TRBJ1-2, the complete variable domain is GAGVSQSPRYKVAKRGQDVALRCDPISGHVSLFWYQQALGQGPEFLTYFQNEAQLDKSGLPSDRFFAERPEGSVSTLKIQRTQQEDSAVYLCASSYGQGNYGYTFGSGTRLTVV.

V is TRBV3-1 (or the pseudogene TRBV3-2) and J is TRBJ2-1; 9 bases are a match to TRBD1. CDR3 length equals 13 residues. Germline trimming cut 8 bases from V and 3 bases from J; bases unmatched to any gene: 2. CDR1 is LGHDT, CDR2 YNNKEL, per germline (reference sequence). This CDR3 reads CASRDRVYNEQFF. The CDR3 DNA follows: TGTGCCAGCCGGGACAGGGTCTACAATGAGCAGTTCTTC.

The rearrangement links TRBV4-2 to TRBJ1-5, with D possibly being TRBD1 (5 bases). CDR3 length: 14 amino acids. Between the trimmed V and J ends, which lost 4 bases and 5 bases, there was a span of 12 bases. Germline V gene sequence: CDR1 LGHNA, CDR2 YNFKEQ. The CDR3 region is CASSPTAPDQPQHF. The CDR3 DNA reads as TGTGCCAGCAGCCCGACAGCACCCGATCAGCCCCAGCATTTT.

This rearrangement joins TRBV28 to TRBJ2-3, with D perhaps TRBD1 (5 bases). V was pared by 11 bases and J by 0 bases, with 12 bases between. The CDR3 loop spans 13 amino acids. Germline loops: CDR1 MDHEN, CDR2 SYDVKM. For the CDR3, the DNA is TGTGCCGGATCGACAGCAAGCACAGATACGCAGTATTTT. Translating it yields CAGSTASTDTQYF.

This chain uses TRBV5-4 with TRBJ1-1; no clear D gene. V was pared by 4 bases and J by 0 bases, with 7 bases between. Per germline, CDR1 SGHNT and CDR2 YYREEE (reference sequence). The CDR3 is 13 residues long. The CDR3 loop reads CASSRQLNTEAFF. CDR3 bases: TGTGCCAGCAGCCGACAACTGAACACTGAAGCTTTCTTT.

This clone was counted a single time. The rearrangement uses TRBV9 and TRBJ2-3; TRBD2 matches 12 bases. This CDR3 spans 16 amino acids. Germline V gene sequence: CDR1 SGDLS, CDR2 YYNGEE. V shed 3 bases and J 2 bases; nucleotides not matched to a gene: 4. CDR3 DNA: TGTGCCAGCAGCGCTGGGACTAGCGGGTTCACAGATACGCAGTATTTT. It is translated as CASSAGTSGFTDTQYF.

The chain uses TRBV7-9 and TRBJ1-5, with D perhaps TRBD1 (6 bases). The germline V gene encodes CDR1 SEHNR and CDR2 FQNEAQ (reference sequence). This CDR3 is 15 amino acids long. Trimming pared 1 base from V and 5 bases from J, leaving 12 bases between. The CDR3 loop is CASSLGTVTDQPQHF. The CDR3 bases are TGTGCCAGCAGCTTAGGGACAGTAACCGATCAGCCCCAGCATTTT.

The V call is TRBV9, the J call TRBJ2-1; perhaps TRBD1 as D (7 bases). The V and J ends lost 0 bases and 6 bases respectively, with 10 bases between them. The CDR3 has 14 residues. The germline V gene encodes CDR1 SGDLS and CDR2 YYNGEE. CDR3 sequence: CASSVGQGGNEQFF. DNA for the CDR3: TGTGCCAGCAGCGTAGGGCAGGGGGGCAATGAGCAGTTCTTC.

This clone has just a few counts. A read error may produce the germline difference seen at one junction end. This chain connects TRBV9 to TRBJ1-1; D remains unclear. CDR1 and CDR2 from the germline V gene are SGDLS and YYNGEE. The CDR3 is made up of 13 amino acids. CDR3 coding DNA: TGTGCCAGCAGTGTAGAAACAGCCACTGAAGCTTTCTTT. Translation: CASSVETATEAFF. Looking up the rest from reference TRBV9 and TRBJ1-1 gives the full variable domain: DSGVTQTPKHLITATGQRVTLRCSPRSGDLSVYWYQQSLDQGLQFLIQYYNGEERAKGNILERFSAQQFPDLHSELNLSSLELGDSALYFCASSVETATEAFFGQGTRLTVV.

The chain couples TRBV18 to TRBJ1-2, with 10 bases that match TRBD1. J gave up 1 base and V 3 bases, and 5 bases lay outside the gene matches. This CDR3 is built from 16 residues. In germline, CDR1 is KGHSH, CDR2 LQKENI. CDR3: CASSPGQGWINYGYTF. The CDR3, as DNA: TGTGCCAGCTCACCGGGACAGGGGTGGATTAACTATGGCTACACCTTC.

The CDR3 here is CASSHLTGTGRSGANVLTF. The CDR3 region has the DNA TGCGCCAGCAGCCATTTAACCGGGACAGGGCGGTCTGGGGCCAACGTCCTGACTTTC. The chain is built from TRBV4-3 and TRBJ2-6, with 9 nucleotides matching TRBD1. This CDR3 has 19 amino acids. Germline V gene lookup returns CDR1 LGHNA and CDR2 YSLEER. Trimming at V came to 3 bases and at J to 1 base, leaving 10 bases not matched to a gene.

This clone was observed a few times. The gene calls are TRBV2 and TRBJ2-1; D is perhaps TRBD2 (5 bases). This CDR3 spans 11 amino acids. With 2 bases removed from V and 14 bases from J, the gap between germline ends came to 10 bases. Germline V gene lookup returns CDR1 SNHLY and CDR2 FYNNEI. In DNA, the CDR3 is TGTGCCAGCAGTGAAACACTAGACGAGTTCTTC. Translation: CASSETLDEFF. Based on the CDR3 plus reference TRBV2 and TRBJ2-1, the full variable domain is EPEVTQTPSHQVTQMGQEVILRCVPISNHLYFYWYRQILGQKVEFLVSFYNNEISEKSEIFDDQFSVERPDGSNFTLKIRSTKLEDSAMYFCASSETLDEFFGPGTRLTVL.

CDR3 loop: CAWDGQGTAAFF. The CDR3 bases are TGTGCCTGGGACGGACAGGGAACGGCAGCTTTCTTT. This chain joins TRBV30 and TRBJ1-1, with 8 bases fitting TRBD1. V lost 5 bases to trimming and J lost 10 bases; unmatched junction nucleotides: 9. The V gene's germline CDR1 is GTSNPN and CDR2 SVGIG (reference sequence). CDR3 length equals 12 residues.

The chain recombines TRBV5-6 with TRBJ2-2; no reliable D call. The CDR3 has 13 amino acids. In germline, CDR1 is SGHDT, CDR2 YYEEEE. V was pared by 0 bases and J by 6 bases, with 6 bases between. In DNA, the CDR3 is TGTGCCAGCAGCTTGGCCGTCCCCGGGGAGCTGTTTTTT. Amino acids: CASSLAVPGELFF. Based on the CDR3 plus reference TRBV5-6 and TRBJ2-2, the full variable domain is DAGVTQSPTHLIKTRGQQVTLRCSPKSGHDTVSWYQQALGQGPQFIFQYYEEEERQRGNFPDRFSGHQFPNYSSELNVNALLLGDSALYLCASSLAVPGELFFGEGSRLTVL.

The rearrangement links TRBV10-3 to TRBJ2-6, with 13 nucleotides matching TRBD2. V shed 10 bases, J shed 0 bases, and the junction held 3 bases outside the gene matches. The CDR3 covers 16 residues. Germline CDR1 ENHRY, CDR2 SYGVKD. CDR3 bases: TGTGCCACCGGGACTAGCGGGAACTCTGGGGCCAACGTCCTGACTTTC. This sequence encodes CATGTSGNSGANVLTF.

This clone was detected only once. V is TRBV18 and J is TRBJ1-1; D is possibly TRBD1 (6 bases). Per germline, CDR1 KGHSH and CDR2 LQKENI. The CDR3 covers 15 residues. The V end was cut by 5 bases, the J end by 4 bases, with 17 bases between. CDR3 DNA: TGTGCCAGCTCAACCCTCGGACAGCGAGGCACTGAAGCTTTCTTT. Translation gives CASSTLGQRGTEAFF.

The rearrangement uses TRBV12-3 or TRBV12-4 and TRBJ1-2; D unresolved. Trimming pared 8 bases from V and 7 bases from J, leaving 17 bases between. This CDR3 comprises 13 residues. The chain's CDR3 is CASESTPYSGYTF. CDR3 sequence (DNA): TGTGCCAGCGAAAGCACTCCATACTCTGGCTACACCTTC.

The gene calls are TRBV6-2 or TRBV6-3 and TRBJ1-1; D might be TRBD1 (5 bases). CDR3 length: 12 residues. V shed 4 bases and J shed 9 bases, with 12 bases lying between them. Per germline, CDR1 MNHEY and CDR2 SVGEGT. The CDR3 nucleotides read TGTGCCAGCAGTTCCATGACAGCTCAAGCTTTCTTT. The encoded protein is CASSSMTAQAFF.

This chain uses TRBV5-1 with TRBJ1-1; weak D call: TRBD1 (5 bases). Looked up from germline, CDR1 is SGHRS and CDR2 is YFSETQ. The ends were cut back, 4 bases at V and 10 bases at J, with 20 bases in the middle. The CDR3 length is 14 residues. The CDR3 here is CASSTRPRQLGAFF. CDR3 coding DNA: TGCGCCAGCAGCACTCGCCCTCGACAGCTCGGAGCTTTCTTT.

The V and J genes are TRBV4-3 and TRBJ2-3, with 8 bases aligning to TRBD2. Germline V gives CDR1 LGHNA, CDR2 YSLEER. This CDR3 is 15 amino acids long. The V segment lost 3 bases and the J segment 5 bases; nucleotides outside the gene matches: 7. The chain's CDR3 is CASSHRRGGRDTQYF. In DNA form, the CDR3 reads TGCGCCAGCAGCCATCGTCGGGGGGGCCGAGATACGCAGTATTTT.

The chain uses TRBV2 and TRBJ1-2; D perhaps matches TRBD1 (5 bases). The CDR3 sequence is 13 residues long. The V gene lost 11 bases and the J gene lost 0 bases, with 13 bases spanning the gap. Per the germline V gene, CDR1 is SNHLY and CDR2 is FYNNEI. CDR3 DNA sequence: TGTGCCGGGAGGGGAGAAGCTAACTATGGCTACACCTTC. This codes for CAGRGEANYGYTF.

This chain links TRBV7-2 with TRBJ1-1; D remains ambiguous. V dropped 8 bases and J dropped 1 base, with 14 bases sitting between them. Germline CDR1 is SGHTA and CDR2 is FQGNSA. The CDR3 is made up of 14 amino acids. In DNA form, the CDR3 reads TGTGCCAGCTCCTCCCTTCCCTGGAACACTGAAGCTTTCTTT. This encodes CASSSLPWNTEAFF.

This chain links TRBV5-1 with TRBJ2-2, with 8 bases aligning to TRBD1. Germline V CDR1 and CDR2: SGHRS, YFSETQ. The CDR3 runs 17 residues. J was trimmed by 5 bases and V by 1 base; bases with no gene match: 10. CDR3 in amino acids: CASSLNGQGLGTGELFF. The CDR3 DNA sequence: TGCGCCAGCAGCTTGAATGGACAGGGATTAGGGACCGGGGAGCTGTTTTTT.